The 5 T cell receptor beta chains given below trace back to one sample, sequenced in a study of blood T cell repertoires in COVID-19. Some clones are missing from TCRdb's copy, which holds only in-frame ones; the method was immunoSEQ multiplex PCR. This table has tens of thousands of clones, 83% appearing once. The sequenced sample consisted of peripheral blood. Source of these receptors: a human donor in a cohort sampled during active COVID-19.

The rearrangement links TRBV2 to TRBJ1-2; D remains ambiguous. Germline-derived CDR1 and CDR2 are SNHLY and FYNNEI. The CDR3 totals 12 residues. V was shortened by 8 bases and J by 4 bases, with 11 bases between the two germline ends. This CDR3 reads CASDEGIYGYTF. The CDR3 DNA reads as TGTGCCAGCGATGAGGGTATCTATGGCTACACCTTC.

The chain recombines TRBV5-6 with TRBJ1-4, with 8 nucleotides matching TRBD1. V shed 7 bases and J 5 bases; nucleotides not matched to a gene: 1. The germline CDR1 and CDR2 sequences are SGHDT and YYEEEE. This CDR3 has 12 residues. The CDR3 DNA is TGTGCCAGCCACAGGGGGAATGAAAAACTGTTTTTT. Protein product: CASHRGNEKLFF.

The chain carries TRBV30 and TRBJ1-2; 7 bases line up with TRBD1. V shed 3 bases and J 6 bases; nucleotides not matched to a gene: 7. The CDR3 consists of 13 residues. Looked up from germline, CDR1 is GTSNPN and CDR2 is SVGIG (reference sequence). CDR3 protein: CAWRRGQRDGYTF. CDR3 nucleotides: TGTGCCTGGAGACGGGGACAGCGGGATGGCTACACCTTC.

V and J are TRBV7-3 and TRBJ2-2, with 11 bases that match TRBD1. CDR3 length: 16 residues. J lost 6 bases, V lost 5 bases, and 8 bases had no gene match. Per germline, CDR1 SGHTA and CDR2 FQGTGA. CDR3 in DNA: TGTGCCAGCAGCCAAGGACAGGGGGCTGGCGCCGGGGAGCTGTTTTTT. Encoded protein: CASSQGQGAGAGELFF. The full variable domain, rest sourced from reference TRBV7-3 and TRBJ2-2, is GAGVSQTPSNKVTEKGKYVELRCDPISGHTALYWYRQSLGQGPEFLIYFQGTGAADDSGLPNDRFFAVRPEGSVSTLKIQRTERGDSAVYLCASSQGQGAGAGELFFGEGSRLTVL.

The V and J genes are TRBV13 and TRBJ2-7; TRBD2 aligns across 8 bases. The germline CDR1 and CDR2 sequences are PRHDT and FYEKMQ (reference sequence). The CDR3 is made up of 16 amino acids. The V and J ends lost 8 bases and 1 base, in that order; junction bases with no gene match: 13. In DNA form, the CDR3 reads TGTGCCAGCCAGCAGCTTGAGCGGGGGATTTCCTACGAGCAGTACTTC. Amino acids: CASQQLERGISYEQYF.